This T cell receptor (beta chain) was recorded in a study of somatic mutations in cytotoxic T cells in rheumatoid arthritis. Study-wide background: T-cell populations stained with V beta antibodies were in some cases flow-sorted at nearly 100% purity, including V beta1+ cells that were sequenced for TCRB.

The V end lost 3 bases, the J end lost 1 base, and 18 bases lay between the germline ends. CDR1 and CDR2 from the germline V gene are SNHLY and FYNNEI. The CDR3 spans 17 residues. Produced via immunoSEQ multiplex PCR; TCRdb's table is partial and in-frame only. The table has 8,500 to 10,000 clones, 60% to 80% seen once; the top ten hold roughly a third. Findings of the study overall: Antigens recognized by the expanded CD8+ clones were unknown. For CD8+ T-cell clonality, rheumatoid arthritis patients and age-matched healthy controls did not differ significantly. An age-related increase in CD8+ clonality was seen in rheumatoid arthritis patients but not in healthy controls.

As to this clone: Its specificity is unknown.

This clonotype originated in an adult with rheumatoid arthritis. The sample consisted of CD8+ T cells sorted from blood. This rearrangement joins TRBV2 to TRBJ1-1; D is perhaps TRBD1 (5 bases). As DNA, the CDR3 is TGTGCCAGCAGTGAGGACGGGACCCGATCCAAGAACACTGAAGCTTTCTTT. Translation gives CASSEDGTRSKNTEAFF.